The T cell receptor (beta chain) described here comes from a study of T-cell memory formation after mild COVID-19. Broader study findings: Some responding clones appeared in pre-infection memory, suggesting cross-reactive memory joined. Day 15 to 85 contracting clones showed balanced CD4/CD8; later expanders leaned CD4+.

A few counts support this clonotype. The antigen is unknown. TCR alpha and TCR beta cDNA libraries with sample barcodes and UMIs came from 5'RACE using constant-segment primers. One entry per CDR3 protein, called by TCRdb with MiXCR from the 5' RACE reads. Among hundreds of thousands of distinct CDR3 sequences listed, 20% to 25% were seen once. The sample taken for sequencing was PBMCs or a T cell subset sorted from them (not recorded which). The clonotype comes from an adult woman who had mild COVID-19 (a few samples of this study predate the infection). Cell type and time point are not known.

CDR3 in DNA: TGCGCCAGCAGCACATTCGGGGGATACGAGCAGTACTTC. Its protein is CASSTFGGYEQYF. This chain joins TRBV5-1 and TRBJ2-7, with a possible D match to TRBD2 (6 bases). CDR3 length: 13 residues. V lost 4 bases and J lost 4, with 12 bases in between. From germline, CDR1 is SGHRS and CDR2 YFSETQ.